This T cell receptor beta chain was documented in a study of blood T cell repertoires in COVID-19 (dated by TCRdb to 2018 to 2021). In the study overall: Collaborator samples came from the United States, Italy and Spain and covered acute and convalescent phases of COVID-19. The material from the prospective study consisted of cDNA or gDNA derived from T cells, B-cell-depleted T cells, or PBMCs. Deeply sampled blood TCRbeta repertoires from subjects exposed to, actively infected with, or recovered from COVID-19 were included in the dataset. The repertoires were made available in a free public database intended to serve as a resource for research on the immune response to SARS-CoV-2. Samples were obtained from the ongoing ImmuneRACE study (first 160 participants) and from some 1,200 subjects provided by 6 global collaborators. The sample metadata nearly always contained a de-identified subject ID, COVID-19 status, age in years and sex. Where HLA class I and class II types were available, the types were taken from metadata supplied by the sample provider, not from assay-based typing. Results the study describes overall, beyond this receptor: The quantity of clinical and demographic metadata differed by source and by participant and was supplied without curation.

A note on this clone: Its target antigen remains unknown. Base qualities are not at hand, and no much larger clone is one base apart.

Spanning cysteine to phenylalanine, the CDR3 consists of 14 amino acids. Only CDR3 DNA is held: 42 bases, read in frame from base 1. Trimming takes 6 bases off V and 8 bases off J; junction bases not matched to a gene: 7. Per the germline V gene, MNHEY is the CDR1 and SVGAGI is the CDR2. TCRbeta CDR3 regions were amplified from genomic DNA by means of the immunoSEQ Assay, a bias-controlled multiplex PCR. In the authors' own workflow: Within the assay, amplification of reference gene primers was used to estimate how many nucleated cells each sample contained. To quantify the absolute abundance of each unique TCRbeta CDR3 rearrangement, sequence reads were collapsed and filtered. Productive Simpson clonality was computed per sample as the square root of Simpson's diversity index over productive rearrangements. The table was pulled from immuneACCESS by TCRdb, which kept in-frame rearrangements only. Such tables lose some clones; where checked, under half of the loss comes from unresolved V genes, and the rest has no known cause. The V and J calls and clone size come from that table; D and trimming were worked out from the DNA. The table for this sample lists around 250,000 clones; more than 70% of them were counted only once. Around 3.2% of the sample is held by the ten biggest clonotypes.

Whole blood was collected in K2EDTA tubes by collaborating institutions according to the institutions' own protocols. For TCRbeta analysis, collaborator samples were shipped as frozen whole blood, as isolated PBMCs, or as DNA extracted from either sample type. The rearrangement combines TRBV6-5 with TRBJ2-2, with 9 central nucleotides matching TRBD1. The origin of this receptor is a woman aged 18-30 years with acute or convalescent COVID-19. Sequences were obtained from peripheral blood. The DNA sequence is as follows: TGTGCCAGCAGGGTGACAGGGGGTTCAGGGGAGCTGTTTTTT. This is translated as CASRVTGGSGELFF.